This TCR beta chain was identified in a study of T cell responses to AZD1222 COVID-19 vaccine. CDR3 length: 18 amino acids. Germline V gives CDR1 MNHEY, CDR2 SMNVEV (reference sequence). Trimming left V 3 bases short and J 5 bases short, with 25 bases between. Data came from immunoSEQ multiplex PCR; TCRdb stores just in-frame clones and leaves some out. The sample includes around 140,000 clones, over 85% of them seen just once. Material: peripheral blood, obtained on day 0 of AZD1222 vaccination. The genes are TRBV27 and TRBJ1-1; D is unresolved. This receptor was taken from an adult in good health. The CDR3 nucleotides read TGTGCCAGCAGTTTTCCCTACCCCCCAAGACGGGGTTTAACTGAAGCTTTCTTT. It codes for CASSFPYPPRRGLTEAFF.